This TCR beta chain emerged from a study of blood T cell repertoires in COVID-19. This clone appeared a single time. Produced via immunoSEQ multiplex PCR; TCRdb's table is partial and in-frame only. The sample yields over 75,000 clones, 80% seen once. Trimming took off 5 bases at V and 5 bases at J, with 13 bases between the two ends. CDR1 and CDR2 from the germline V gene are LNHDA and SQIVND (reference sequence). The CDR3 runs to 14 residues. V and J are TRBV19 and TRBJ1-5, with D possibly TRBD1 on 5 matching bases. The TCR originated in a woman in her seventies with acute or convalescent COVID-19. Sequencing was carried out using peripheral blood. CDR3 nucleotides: TGTGCCAGTAGTTGGTCCAGGGTTGATCAGCCCCAGCATTTT. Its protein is CASSWSRVDQPQHF.